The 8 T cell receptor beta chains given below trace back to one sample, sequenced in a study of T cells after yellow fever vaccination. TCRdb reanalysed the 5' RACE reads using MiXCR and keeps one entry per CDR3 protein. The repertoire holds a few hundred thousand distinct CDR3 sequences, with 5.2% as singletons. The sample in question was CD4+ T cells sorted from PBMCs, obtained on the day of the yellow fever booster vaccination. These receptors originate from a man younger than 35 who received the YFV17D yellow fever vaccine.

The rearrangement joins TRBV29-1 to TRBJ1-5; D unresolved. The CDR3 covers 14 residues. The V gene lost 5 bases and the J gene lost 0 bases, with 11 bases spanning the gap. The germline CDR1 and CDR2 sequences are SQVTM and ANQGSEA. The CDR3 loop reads CSVSKGNSNQPQHF. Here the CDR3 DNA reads TGCAGCGTTTCCAAGGGAAATAGCAATCAGCCCCAGCATTTT. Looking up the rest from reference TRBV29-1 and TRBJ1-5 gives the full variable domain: SAVISQKPSRDICQRGTSLTIQCQVDSQVTMMFWYRQQPGQSLTLIATANQGSEATYESGFVIDKFPISRPNLTFSTLTVSNMSPEDSSIYLCSVSKGNSNQPQHFGDGTRLSIL.

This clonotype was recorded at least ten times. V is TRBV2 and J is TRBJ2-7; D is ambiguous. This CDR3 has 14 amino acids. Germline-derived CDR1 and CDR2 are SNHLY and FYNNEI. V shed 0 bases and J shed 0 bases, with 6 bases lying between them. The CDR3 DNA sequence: TGTGCCAGCAGTGAAGCGCACGGCTCCTACGAGCAGTACTTC. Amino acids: CASSEAHGSYEQYF.

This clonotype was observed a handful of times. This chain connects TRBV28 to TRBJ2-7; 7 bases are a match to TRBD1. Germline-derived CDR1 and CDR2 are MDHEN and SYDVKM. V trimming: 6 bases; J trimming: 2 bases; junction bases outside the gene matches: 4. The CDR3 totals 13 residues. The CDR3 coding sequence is TGTGCCAGCAGACGTGGGACAGCCTACGAGCAGTACTTC. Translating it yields CASRRGTAYEQYF. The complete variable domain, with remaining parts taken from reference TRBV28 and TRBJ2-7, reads DVKVTQSSRYLVKRTGEKVFLECVQDMDHENMFWYRQDPGLGLRLIYFSYDVKMKEKGDIPEGYSVSREKKERFSLILESASTNQTSMYLCASRRGTAYEQYFGPGTRLTVT.

The chain's CDR3 is CAITRDTMNTEAFF. The CDR3 coding sequence is TGTGCCATCACTAGGGACACCATGAACACTGAAGCTTTCTTT. V and J are TRBV10-3 and TRBJ1-1; maybe TRBD1 (6 bases). CDR1 is ENHRY and CDR2 is SYGVKD in the germline V gene. V was shortened by 7 bases and J by 0 bases, with 12 bases between the two germline ends. The length of the CDR3 is 14 residues.

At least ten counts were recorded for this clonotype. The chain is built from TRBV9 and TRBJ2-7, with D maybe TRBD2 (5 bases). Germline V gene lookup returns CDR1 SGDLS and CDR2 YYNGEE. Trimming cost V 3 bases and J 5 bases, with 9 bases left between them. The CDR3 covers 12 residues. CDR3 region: CASSGESNEQYF. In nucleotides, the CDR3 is TGTGCCAGCAGCGGGGAGTCCAACGAGCAGTACTTC. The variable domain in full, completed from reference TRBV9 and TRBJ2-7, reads DSGVTQTPKHLITATGQRVTLRCSPRSGDLSVYWYQQSLDQGLQFLIQYYNGEERAKGNILERFSAQQFPDLHSELNLSSLELGDSALYFCASSGESNEQYFGPGTRLTVT.

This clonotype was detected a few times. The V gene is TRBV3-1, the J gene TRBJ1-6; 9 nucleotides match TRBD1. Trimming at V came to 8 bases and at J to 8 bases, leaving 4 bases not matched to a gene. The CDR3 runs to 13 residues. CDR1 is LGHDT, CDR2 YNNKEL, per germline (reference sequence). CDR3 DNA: TGTGCCAGCCGGACAGGGGTACATTCACCCCTCCACTTT. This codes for CASRTGVHSPLHF.

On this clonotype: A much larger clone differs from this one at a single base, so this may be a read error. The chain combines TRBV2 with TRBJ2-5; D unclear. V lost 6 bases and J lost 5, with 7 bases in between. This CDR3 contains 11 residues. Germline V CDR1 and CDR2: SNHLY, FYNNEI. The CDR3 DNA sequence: TGTGCCAGCAGGGATCATGAGACCCAGTACTTC. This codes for CASRDHETQYF.

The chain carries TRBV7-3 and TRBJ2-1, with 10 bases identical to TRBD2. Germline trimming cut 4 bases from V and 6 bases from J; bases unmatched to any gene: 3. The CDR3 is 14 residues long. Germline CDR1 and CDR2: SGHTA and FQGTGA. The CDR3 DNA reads TGTGCCAGCAGCTATAGCGGGGGGCGCAATGAGCAGTTCTTC. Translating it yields CASSYSGGRNEQFF.